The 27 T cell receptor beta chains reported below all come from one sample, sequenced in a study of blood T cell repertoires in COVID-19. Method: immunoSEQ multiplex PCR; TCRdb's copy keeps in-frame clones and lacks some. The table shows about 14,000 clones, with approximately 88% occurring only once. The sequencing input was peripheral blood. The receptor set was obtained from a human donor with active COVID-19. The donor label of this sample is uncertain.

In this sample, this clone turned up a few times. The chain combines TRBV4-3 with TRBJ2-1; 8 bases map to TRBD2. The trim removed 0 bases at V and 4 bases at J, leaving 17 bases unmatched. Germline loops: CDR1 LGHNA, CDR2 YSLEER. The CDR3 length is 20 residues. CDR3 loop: CASSQDKFGSFAGGYNEQFF. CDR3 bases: TGCGCCAGCAGCCAAGATAAATTCGGAAGTTTTGCGGGAGGATACAATGAGCAGTTCTTC.

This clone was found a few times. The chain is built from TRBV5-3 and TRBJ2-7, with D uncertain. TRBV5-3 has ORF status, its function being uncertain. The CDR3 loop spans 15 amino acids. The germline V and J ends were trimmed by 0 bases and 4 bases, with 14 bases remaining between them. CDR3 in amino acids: CARSLAGRSRYEQYF. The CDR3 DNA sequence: TGTGCCAGAAGCTTGGCCGGTAGGAGTAGGTACGAGCAGTACTTC.

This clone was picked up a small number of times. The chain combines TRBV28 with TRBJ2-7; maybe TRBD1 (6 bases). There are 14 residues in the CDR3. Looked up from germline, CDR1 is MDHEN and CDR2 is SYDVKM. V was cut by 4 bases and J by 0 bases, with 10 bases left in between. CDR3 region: CASSSGQDSYEQYF. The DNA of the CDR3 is TGTGCCAGCAGTTCGGGACAAGACTCCTACGAGCAGTACTTC.

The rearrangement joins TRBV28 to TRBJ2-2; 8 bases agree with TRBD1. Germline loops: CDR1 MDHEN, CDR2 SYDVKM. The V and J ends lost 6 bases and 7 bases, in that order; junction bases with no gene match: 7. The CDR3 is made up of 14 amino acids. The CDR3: CASRRTGSHGELFF. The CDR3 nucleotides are TGTGCCAGCAGACGGACAGGGAGTCACGGGGAGCTGTTTTTT.

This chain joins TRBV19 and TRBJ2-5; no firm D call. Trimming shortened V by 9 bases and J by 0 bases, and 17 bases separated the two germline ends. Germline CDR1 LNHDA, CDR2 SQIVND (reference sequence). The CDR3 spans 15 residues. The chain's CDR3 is CASAKGRLYQETQYF. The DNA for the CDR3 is TGTGCCAGCGCTAAAGGCAGGTTGTACCAAGAGACCCAGTACTTC.

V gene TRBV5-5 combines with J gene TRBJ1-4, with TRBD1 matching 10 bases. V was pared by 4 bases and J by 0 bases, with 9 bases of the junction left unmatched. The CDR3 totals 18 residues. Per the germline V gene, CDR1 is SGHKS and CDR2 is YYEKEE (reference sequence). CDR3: CASSLGTGARSTNEKLFF. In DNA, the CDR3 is TGTGCCAGCAGCCTTGGGACAGGGGCTCGTTCAACTAATGAAAAACTGTTTTTT.

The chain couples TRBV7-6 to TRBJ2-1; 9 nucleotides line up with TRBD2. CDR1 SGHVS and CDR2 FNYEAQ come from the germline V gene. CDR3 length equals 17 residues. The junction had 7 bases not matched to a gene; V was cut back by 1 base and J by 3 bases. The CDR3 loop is CASSLVGREGRYNEQFF. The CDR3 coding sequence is TGTGCCAGCAGCTTAGTGGGGCGGGAGGGCCGCTACAATGAGCAGTTCTTC.

CDR3 DNA: TGCAGCGCTAATATCTGGACAGACACCTACGAGCAGTACTTC. This codes for CSANIWTDTYEQYF. This chain links TRBV29-1 with TRBJ2-7, with D possibly being TRBD1 (6 bases). The CDR3 consists of 14 residues. Germline V gene lookup returns CDR1 SQVTM and CDR2 ANQGSEA. Deletions cut 7 bases from V and 2 bases from J, with 18 bases between.

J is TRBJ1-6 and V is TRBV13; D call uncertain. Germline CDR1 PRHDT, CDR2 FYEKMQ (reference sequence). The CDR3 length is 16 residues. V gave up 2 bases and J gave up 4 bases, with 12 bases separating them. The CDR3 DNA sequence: TGTGCCAGCAGCTTAATGTTACAGACGTATAATTCACCCCTCCACTTT. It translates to CASSLMLQTYNSPLHF.

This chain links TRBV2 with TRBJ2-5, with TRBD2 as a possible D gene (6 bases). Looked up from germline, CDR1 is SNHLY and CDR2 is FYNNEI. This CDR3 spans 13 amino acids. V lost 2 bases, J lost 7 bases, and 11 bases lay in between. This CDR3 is CASSELDGGTQYF. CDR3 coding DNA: TGTGCCAGCAGTGAACTCGACGGGGGGACCCAGTACTTC. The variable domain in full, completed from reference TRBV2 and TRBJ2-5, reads EPEVTQTPSHQVTQMGQEVILRCVPISNHLYFYWYRQILGQKVEFLVSFYNNEISEKSEIFDDQFSVERPDGSNFTLKIRSTKLEDSAMYFCASSELDGGTQYFGPGTRLLVL.

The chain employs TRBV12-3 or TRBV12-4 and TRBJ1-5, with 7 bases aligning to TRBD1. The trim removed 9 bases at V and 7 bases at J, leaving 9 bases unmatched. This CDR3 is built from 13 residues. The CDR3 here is CASRTGRGQPQHF. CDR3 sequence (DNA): TGTGCCAGTAGGACAGGCCGGGGCCAGCCCCAGCATTTT.

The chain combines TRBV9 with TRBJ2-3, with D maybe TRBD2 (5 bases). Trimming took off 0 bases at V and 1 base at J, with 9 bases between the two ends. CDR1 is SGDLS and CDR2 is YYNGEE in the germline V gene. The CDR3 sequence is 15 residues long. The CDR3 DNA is TGTGCCAGCAGCGTAGCTAGCTTTGGCACAGATACGCAGTATTTT. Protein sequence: CASSVASFGTDTQYF.

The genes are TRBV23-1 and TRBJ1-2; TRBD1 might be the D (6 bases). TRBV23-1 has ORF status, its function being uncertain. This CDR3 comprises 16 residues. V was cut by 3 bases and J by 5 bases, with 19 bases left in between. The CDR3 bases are TGCGCCAGCAGTCACATACAGGGAAGGTGGTCTTATGGCTACACCTTC. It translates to CASSHIQGRWSYGYTF.

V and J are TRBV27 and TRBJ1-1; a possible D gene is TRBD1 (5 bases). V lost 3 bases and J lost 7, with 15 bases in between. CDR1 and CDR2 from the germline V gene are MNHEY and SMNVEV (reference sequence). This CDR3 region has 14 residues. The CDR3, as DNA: TGTGCCAGCAGTTTTATTGGGGGAGGGAATGAAGCTTTCTTT. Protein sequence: CASSFIGGGNEAFF.

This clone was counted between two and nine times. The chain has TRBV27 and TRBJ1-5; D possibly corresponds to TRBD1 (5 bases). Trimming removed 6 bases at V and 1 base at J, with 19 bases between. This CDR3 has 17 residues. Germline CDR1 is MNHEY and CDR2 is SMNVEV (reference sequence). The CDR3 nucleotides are TGTGCCAGCAGCTCGCATCGGGGAGGGGAAAGCAATCAGCCCCAGCATTTT. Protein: CASSSHRGGESNQPQHF.

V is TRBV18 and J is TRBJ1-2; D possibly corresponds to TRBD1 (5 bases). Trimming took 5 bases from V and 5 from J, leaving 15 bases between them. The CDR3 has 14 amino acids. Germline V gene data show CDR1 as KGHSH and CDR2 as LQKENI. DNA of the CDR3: TGTGCCAGCTCAGGACGGGACTCAGAGTATGGCTACACCTTC. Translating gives CASSGRDSEYGYTF.

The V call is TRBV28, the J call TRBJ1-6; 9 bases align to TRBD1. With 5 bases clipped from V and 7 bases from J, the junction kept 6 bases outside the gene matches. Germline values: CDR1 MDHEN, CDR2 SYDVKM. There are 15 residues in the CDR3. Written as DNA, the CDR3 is TGTGCCAGCAGTGGGCGGGACAGGGTGAATTCACCCCTCCACTTT. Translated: CASSGRDRVNSPLHF.

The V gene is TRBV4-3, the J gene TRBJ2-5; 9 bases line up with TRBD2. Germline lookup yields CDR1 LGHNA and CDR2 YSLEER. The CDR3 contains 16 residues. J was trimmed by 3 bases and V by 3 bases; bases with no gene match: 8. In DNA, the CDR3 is TGCGCCAGCAGCCAGGGTCCGACTAGCGGCAAAGAGACCCAGTACTTC. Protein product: CASSQGPTSGKETQYF.

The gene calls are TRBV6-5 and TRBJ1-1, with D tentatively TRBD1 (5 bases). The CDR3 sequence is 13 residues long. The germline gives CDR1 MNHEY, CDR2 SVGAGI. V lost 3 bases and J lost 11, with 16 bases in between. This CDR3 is CASSYVSGLEAFF. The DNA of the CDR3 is TGTGCCAGCAGTTATGTTTCGGGACTGGAGGCTTTCTTT.

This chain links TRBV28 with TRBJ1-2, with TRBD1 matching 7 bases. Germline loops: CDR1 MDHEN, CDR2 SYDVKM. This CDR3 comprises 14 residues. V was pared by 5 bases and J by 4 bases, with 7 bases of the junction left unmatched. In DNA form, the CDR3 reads TGTGCCAGCAGTCCCCGGGACAGACCCTATGGCTACACCTTC. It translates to CASSPRDRPYGYTF.

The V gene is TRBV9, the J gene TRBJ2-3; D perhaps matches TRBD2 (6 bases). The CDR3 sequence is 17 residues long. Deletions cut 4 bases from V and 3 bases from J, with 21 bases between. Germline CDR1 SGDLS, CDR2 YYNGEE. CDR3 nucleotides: TGTGCCAGCAGCCCGGAGGGGATCTCGGAAAGGACAGATACGCAGTATTTT. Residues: CASSPEGISERTDTQYF.

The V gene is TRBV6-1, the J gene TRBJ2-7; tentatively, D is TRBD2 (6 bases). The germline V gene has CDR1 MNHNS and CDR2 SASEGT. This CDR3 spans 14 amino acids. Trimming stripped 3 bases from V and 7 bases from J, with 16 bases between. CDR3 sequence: CASSDGLTGEEQYF. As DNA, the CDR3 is TGTGCCAGCAGTGATGGCCTGACGGGGGAAGAGCAGTACTTC.

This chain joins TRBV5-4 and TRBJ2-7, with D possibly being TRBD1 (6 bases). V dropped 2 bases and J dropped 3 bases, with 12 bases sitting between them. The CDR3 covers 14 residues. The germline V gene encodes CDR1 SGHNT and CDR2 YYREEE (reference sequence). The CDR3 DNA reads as TGTGCCAGCAGCTTCCTAGGGGGTAGCTACGAGCAGTACTTC. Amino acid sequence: CASSFLGGSYEQYF.

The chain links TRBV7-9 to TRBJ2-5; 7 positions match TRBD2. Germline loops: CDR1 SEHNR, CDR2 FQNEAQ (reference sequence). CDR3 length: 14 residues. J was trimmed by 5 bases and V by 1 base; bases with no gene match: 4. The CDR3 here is CASSLGSGGETQYF. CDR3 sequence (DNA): TGTGCCAGCAGCTTAGGTTCCGGGGGGGAGACCCAGTACTTC.

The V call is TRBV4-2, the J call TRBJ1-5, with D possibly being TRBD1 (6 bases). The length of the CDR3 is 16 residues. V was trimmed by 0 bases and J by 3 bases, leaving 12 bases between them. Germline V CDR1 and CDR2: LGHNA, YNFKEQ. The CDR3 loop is CASSQDFPGVNQPQHF. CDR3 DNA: TGTGCCAGCAGCCAAGATTTTCCAGGGGTCAATCAGCCCCAGCATTTT.

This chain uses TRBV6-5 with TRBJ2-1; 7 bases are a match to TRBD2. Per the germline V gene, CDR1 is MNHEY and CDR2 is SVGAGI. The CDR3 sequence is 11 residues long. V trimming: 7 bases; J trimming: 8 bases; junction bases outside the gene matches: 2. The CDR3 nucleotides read TGTGCCAGCACACGGGGGGATGAGCAGTTCTTC. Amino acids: CASTRGDEQFF.

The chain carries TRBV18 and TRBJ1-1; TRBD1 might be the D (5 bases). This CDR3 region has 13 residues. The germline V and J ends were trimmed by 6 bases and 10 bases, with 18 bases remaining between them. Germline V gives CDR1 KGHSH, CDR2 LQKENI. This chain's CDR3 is CASSSNTAGLAFF. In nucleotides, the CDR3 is TGTGCCAGCTCGTCTAATACGGCAGGGTTAGCTTTCTTT.